These T cell receptor beta chains were read from a single sample in a study of cytomegalovirus exposure and HLA in healthy donors. This table comes from immunoSEQ multiplex PCR, and its TCRdb copy is limited to in-frame clones, with some not included. This sample has about 260,000 clones, with roughly 70% found just once. Input material: PBMCs. These receptors came from a female donor in good health and CMV-seronegative. The CDR3 runs from the conserved cysteine through the conserved F or W. The order of the fields is V gene, CDR3 protein.

TRBV7-9,CASSPGGRALRSTNEKLFF
TRBV7-9,CSSSLVRRQGAGNTEAFF
TRBV30,CAWSSQGNTEAFF
TRBV28,CASSLRAGNYGYTF
TRBV5-1,CASSLKGASEKLFF
TRBV4-1,CASSQDLRSGYSYEQYF
TRBV2,CASSGRTGREEETQYF
TRBV21-1,CARTKGQARETQYF
TRBV11-2,CASSLGRGTLVTEAFF
TRBV7-2,CASSPLRGLALGEQYF